A selection of T cell receptor beta chains follows, all from one sample in a study of glioma-infiltrating T cells after dendritic cell vaccination. Sequencing was performed with immunoSEQ multiplex PCR; in TCRdb, only in-frame clones are kept and a portion is missing. The sample holds about 87,000 clones, about 90% seen once. The specimen was blood, collected before dendritic cell vaccination. These TCRs come from a human donor with glioblastoma. Both conserved end residues are part of each CDR3. The D gene is left open where the match is weak. Clone size, where shown, is once, few, many, or a class for clones that have expanded.

>TRBD1|TRBV5-5|NA|15|TRBJ2-5
CASSFISGGGETQYF
TGTGCCAGCAGCTTTATTTCAGGGGGCGGCGAGACCCAGTACTTC
>NA|TRBV4-1|once|16|TRBJ1-2
CASSQDVGGPNYGYTF
TGCGCCAGCAGCCAAGATGTCGGGGGACCTAACTATGGCTACACCTTC
>NA|TRBV18|NA|15|TRBJ2-1
CASSPRGSTNNEQFF
TGTGCCAGCTCACCTAGGGGGAGCACGAACAATGAGCAGTTCTTC
>TRBD1|TRBV5-1|NA|15|TRBJ1-2
CASSLQGDINYGYTF
TGCGCCAGCAGCTTACAGGGGGATATTAACTATGGCTACACCTTC
>TRBD1|TRBV7-9|NA|14|TRBJ1-2
CASSPQGAASGYTF
TGTGCCAGCAGCCCTCAGGGGGCGGCGAGTGGCTACACCTTC
>TRBD2|TRBV2|NA|15|TRBJ2-5
CASTGTSGPQETQYF
TGTGCCAGCACCGGGACTAGCGGGCCCCAAGAGACCCAGTACTTC
>NA|TRBV4-1|NA|16|TRBJ1-3
CASSQGTHLSGNTIYF
TGCGCCAGCAGCCAGGGGACACACCTCTCTGGAAACACCATATATTTT
>TRBD1|TRBV5-1|NA|15|TRBJ2-7
CASSLEPGQIYEQYF
TGCGCCAGCAGCTTGGAGCCGGGACAGATCTACGAGCAGTACTTC
>TRBD1|TRBV19|few|15|TRBJ1-2
CASSIPGQGPYGYTF
TGTGCCAGTAGTATTCCAGGACAGGGGCCCTATGGCTACACCTTC
>NA|TRBV30|NA|13|TRBJ2-3
CAWRPGGTDTQYF
TGTGCCTGGAGACCAGGGGGCACAGATACGCAGTATTTT
>TRBD2|TRBV5-1|once|15|TRBJ2-1
CASSSLADSYNEQFF
TGCGCCAGCAGCTCCCTAGCGGACTCCTACAATGAGCAGTTCTTC
>TRBD1|TRBV11-3|NA|14|TRBJ2-3
CASSGTGTTDTQYF
TGTGCCAGCTCAGGGACAGGGACCACAGATACGCAGTATTTT
>NA|TRBV2|NA|14|TRBJ1-4
CASNLGGGNEKLFF
TGTGCCAGCAACCTTGGGGGAGGTAATGAAAAACTGTTTTTT
>NA|TRBV6-5|NA|15|TRBJ1-1
CASSSLSGSGTEAFF
TGTGCCAGCAGTTCCCTTTCGGGTTCTGGTACTGAAGCTTTCTTT
>TRBD1|TRBV11-3|NA|15|TRBJ2-1
CASSLVGQGGDEQFF
TGTGCCAGCAGCTTAGTGGGACAGGGAGGGGATGAGCAGTTCTTC
>NA|TRBV5-1|NA|14|TRBJ1-2
CASSPEGRRDGYTF
TGCGCCAGCAGCCCGGAGGGCCGTCGGGATGGCTACACCTTC
>TRBD2|TRBV19|NA|15|TRBJ2-3
CATKVLAGGPDTQYF
TGTGCAACTAAGGTCCTAGCGGGAGGGCCCGATACGCAGTATTTT
>TRBD2|TRBV13|NA|17|TRBJ2-7
CASSLNGRGGSIYEQYF
TGTGCCAGCAGCTTAAACGGTCGCGGGGGTTCGATCTACGAGCAGTACTTC
>NA|TRBV28|NA|12|TRBJ1-1
CASSLFFGGAFF
TGTGCCAGCAGTTTATTCTTCGGGGGAGCTTTCTTT
>TRBD2|TRBV7-2|NA|16|TRBJ2-3
CASSLVSAGGPDTQYF
TGTGCCAGCAGCTTAGTATCAGCGGGGGGGCCAGATACGCAGTATTTT
>NA|TRBV7-8|NA|12|TRBJ2-1
CASSLVVGEQFF
TGTGCCAGCAGCCTCGTGGTCGGTGAGCAGTTCTTC
>TRBD2|TRBV5-4|NA|19|TRBJ2-3
CASSLGTSGRGGWTDTQYF
TGTGCCAGCAGCTTAGGGACTAGCGGGAGGGGGGGATGGACAGATACGCAGTATTTT
>TRBD2|TRBV5-1|once|14|TRBJ2-7
CASSSGTMGYEQYF
TGCGCCAGCAGCTCAGGGACTATGGGCTACGAGCAGTACTTC
>NA|TRBV7-9|NA|12|TRBJ1-2
CASSLSQGNYTF
TGTGCCAGCAGCTTAAGTCAGGGGAACTACACCTTC
>TRBD1|TRBV28|once|16|TRBJ2-7
CASSSSGQGSPYEQYF
TGTGCCAGCAGTTCCTCAGGACAGGGGAGTCCCTACGAGCAGTACTTC
>NA|TRBV6-5|NA|13|TRBJ1-2
CASSYQGLLGYTF
TGTGCCAGCAGTTATCAGGGCCTGCTGGGCTACACCTTC
>TRBD1|TRBV4-2|NA|14|TRBJ1-4
CASSHRTGPEKLFF
TGTGCCAGCAGCCATCGGACAGGCCCTGAAAAACTGTTTTTT
>TRBD1|TRBV7-3|NA|14|TRBJ1-1
CASSLTGMNTEAFF
TGTGCCAGCAGCCTGACAGGGATGAACACTGAAGCTTTCTTT
>TRBD2|TRBV9|once|15|TRBJ2-1
CASSPLGTSSNEQFF
TGTGCCAGCAGCCCGCTCGGGACTAGTAGCAATGAGCAGTTCTTC
>NA|TRBV10-1|NA|12|TRBJ1-2
CASRWAGAGYTF
TGCGCCAGCAGATGGGCAGGGGCTGGCTACACCTTC